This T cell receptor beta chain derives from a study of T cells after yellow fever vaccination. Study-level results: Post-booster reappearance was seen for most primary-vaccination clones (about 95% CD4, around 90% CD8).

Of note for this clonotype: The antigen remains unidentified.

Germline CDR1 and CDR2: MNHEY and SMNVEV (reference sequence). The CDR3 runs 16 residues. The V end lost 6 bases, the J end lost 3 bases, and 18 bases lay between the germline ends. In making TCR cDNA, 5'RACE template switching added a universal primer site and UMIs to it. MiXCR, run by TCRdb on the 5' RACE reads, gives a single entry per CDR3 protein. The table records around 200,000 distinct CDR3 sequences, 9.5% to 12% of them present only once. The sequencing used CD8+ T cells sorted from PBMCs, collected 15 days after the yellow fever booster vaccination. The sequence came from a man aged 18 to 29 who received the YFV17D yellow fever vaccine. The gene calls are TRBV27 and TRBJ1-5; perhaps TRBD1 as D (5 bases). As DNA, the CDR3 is TGTGCCAGCAGCCGCAACTCAGGGAAACTCAATCAGCCCCAGCATTTT. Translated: CASSRNSGKLNQPQHF.